Following are 26 T cell receptor beta chains from one sample sequenced in a study of blood T cell repertoires in COVID-19. Method: immunoSEQ multiplex PCR; TCRdb's copy keeps in-frame clones and lacks some. This repertoire shows fewer than 200,000 clones, approximately 85% found once; its top ten account for roughly 8.2%. Specimen: peripheral blood. These TCRs come from a woman in her sixties or seventies with acute or convalescent COVID-19.

V usage is TRBV5-1 and J usage is TRBJ1-1; 9 bases agree with TRBD1. Germline values: CDR1 SGHRS, CDR2 YFSETQ. J was trimmed by 5 bases and V by 2 bases; bases with no gene match: 4. The CDR3 spans 14 residues. CDR3 amino acids: CASSFGDRVTEAFF. In DNA form, the CDR3 reads TGCGCCAGCAGCTTTGGGGACAGGGTGACTGAAGCTTTCTTT.

The table lists this clone with a few counts. The chain links TRBV6-6 to TRBJ1-1; D call uncertain. The V end was cut by 3 bases, the J end by 0 bases, with 5 bases between. This CDR3 contains 13 residues. Germline V lookup: CDR1 MNHNY, CDR2 SVGAGI (reference sequence). The CDR3 coding sequence is TGTGCCAGCAGTTATCGGGTGAACACTGAAGCTTTCTTT. The encoded protein is CASSYRVNTEAFF.

This clone has just a few counts. The V and J genes are TRBV19 and TRBJ1-5; TRBD1 is a possible D gene (5 bases). Trimming took off 3 bases at V and 2 bases at J, with 14 bases between the two ends. The CDR3 runs 16 residues. The germline CDR1 and CDR2 sequences are LNHDA and SQIVND (reference sequence). In DNA form, the CDR3 reads TGTGCCAGTAGTATTGGACAATTTGGAGGCAATCAGCCCCAGCATTTT. It codes for CASSIGQFGGNQPQHF.

A single count supports this clone. This rearrangement joins TRBV18 to TRBJ1-4; D perhaps matches TRBD1 (5 bases). Germline V gene data show CDR1 as KGHSH and CDR2 as LQKENI. The CDR3 has 13 amino acids. The germline V and J ends were trimmed by 4 bases and 8 bases, with 11 bases remaining between them. This CDR3 reads CASSLGQEEKLFF. In DNA form, the CDR3 reads TGTGCCAGCTCACTGGGGCAGGAGGAAAAACTGTTTTTT.

This clone appeared a few times. The V call is TRBV28, the J call TRBJ2-1; tentatively, D is TRBD2 (6 bases). The germline V gene encodes CDR1 MDHEN and CDR2 SYDVKM. This CDR3 region has 17 residues. With 3 bases removed from V and 0 bases from J, the gap between germline ends came to 15 bases. CDR3 in DNA: TGTGCCAGCAGTTTCCCGTCCGGGAGTAGCTCCTACAATGAGCAGTTCTTC. Translated, it gives CASSFPSGSSSYNEQFF.

V gene TRBV15 combines with J gene TRBJ2-5; D ambiguous. Trimming cost V 2 bases and J 2 bases, with 6 bases left between them. Germline V gene lookup returns CDR1 LNHNV and CDR2 YYDKDF (reference sequence). The CDR3 contains 13 residues. The CDR3 spells CATSRQVQETQYF. The CDR3 bases are TGTGCCACCAGCAGACAGGTTCAAGAGACCCAGTACTTC.

V usage is TRBV19 and J usage is TRBJ2-3; TRBD1 might be the D (6 bases). Trimming pared 7 bases from V and 5 bases from J, leaving 13 bases between. The CDR3 loop spans 13 amino acids. Germline-derived CDR1 and CDR2 are LNHDA and SQIVND (reference sequence). The CDR3 protein is CASKGQGRDTQYF. For the CDR3, the DNA is TGTGCCAGTAAAGGGCAGGGGAGAGATACGCAGTATTTT.

The chain uses TRBV4-1 and TRBJ2-1; 13 bases match TRBD2. The CDR3 consists of 17 residues. The V gene end was trimmed by 4 bases and the J gene end by 7 bases; junction bases not matched to a gene: 10. Per the germline V gene, CDR1 is MGHRA and CDR2 is YSYEKL. The CDR3 DNA reads TGCGCCAGCAGCCGCTCCATGACTAGCGGGAGGTGGAATGAGCAGTTCTTC. The encoded protein is CASSRSMTSGRWNEQFF.

The chain recombines TRBV4-1 with TRBJ2-1; TRBD2 aligns across 11 bases. This CDR3 has 15 amino acids. Germline CDR1 reads MGHRA; CDR2 reads YSYEKL. V lost 1 base and J lost 6; bases outside the gene matches: 2. The CDR3 DNA is TGCGCCAGCAGCCAAGGACTAGCGGGATTCAATGAGCAGTTCTTC. Encoded protein: CASSQGLAGFNEQFF.

The J gene is TRBJ1-4, the V gene TRBV28, with a weak D call TRBD1 (5 bases). CDR1 is MDHEN, CDR2 SYDVKM, per germline. The V end was cut by 10 bases, the J end by 5 bases, with 17 bases between. The CDR3 extends over 14 amino acids. The CDR3 loop reads CATTGGAGNEKLFF. CDR3 DNA sequence: TGTGCCACTACCGGAGGGGCGGGGAATGAAAAACTGTTTTTT.

The V and J genes are TRBV27 and TRBJ2-3; TRBD2 matches at 9 bases. CDR3 length: 17 residues. The germline V gene encodes CDR1 MNHEY and CDR2 SMNVEV (reference sequence). After removal of 7 bases from V and 1 base from J, the junction contained 12 bases not matched to a gene. The CDR3 bases are TGTGCCAGCAAGCTAGGTCGCGGGAGGGTGGGCACAGATACGCAGTATTTT. It is translated as CASKLGRGRVGTDTQYF.

The chain recombines TRBV15 with TRBJ2-3; 8 bases fit TRBD2. The ends lost 1 base at V and 6 bases at J; junction bases unmatched: 15. The CDR3 runs to 18 residues. CDR1 is LNHNV and CDR2 is YYDKDF in the germline V gene (reference sequence). In DNA form, the CDR3 reads TGTGCCACCAGCAGAGGCTGGGTAGCGGGACTAGGGGGGGATACGCAGTATTTT. Protein: CATSRGWVAGLGGDTQYF.

This clone was detected only once. The chain joins TRBV7-9 to TRBJ1-5; D call uncertain. Germline V gene lookup returns CDR1 SEHNR and CDR2 FQNEAQ (reference sequence). The V end was cut by 5 bases, the J end by 2 bases, with 10 bases between. This CDR3 is 14 amino acids long. The CDR3 region has the DNA TGTGCCAGCAGCCCCGCCAGTGGCAATCAGCCCCAGCATTTT. Encoded protein: CASSPASGNQPQHF.

The chain recombines TRBV5-1 with TRBJ1-2, with no clear D. Trimming removed 0 bases from V and 4 bases from J, with 7 bases in between. CDR3 length: 13 residues. Germline V gives CDR1 SGHRS, CDR2 YFSETQ. This chain's CDR3 is CASSLDLSYGYTF. The CDR3 nucleotides read TGCGCCAGCAGCTTGGATCTCAGCTATGGCTACACCTTC.

The gene calls are TRBV5-1 and TRBJ2-1; 7 positions match TRBD1. Germline V gene lookup returns CDR1 SGHRS and CDR2 YFSETQ. This CDR3 comprises 14 residues. V lost 4 bases, J lost 5 bases, and 6 bases stayed unmatched. The DNA of the CDR3 is TGCGCCAGCAGCGCCGGGACAGTGAACAATGAGCAGTTCTTC. The encoded protein is CASSAGTVNNEQFF.

In this sample, this clone turned up once. The chain employs TRBV7-9 and TRBJ1-4, with D unresolved. The CDR3 has 14 residues. Germline CDR1 and CDR2: SEHNR and FQNEAQ (reference sequence). Trimming left V 1 base short and J 0 bases short, with 3 bases between. The CDR3: CASSLGATNEKLFF. The CDR3 DNA sequence: TGTGCCAGCAGCTTAGGAGCAACTAATGAAAAACTGTTTTTT.

The chain has TRBV6-2 or TRBV6-3 and TRBJ2-7; 7 nucleotides align to TRBD2. The CDR3 consists of 13 residues. Germline V gives CDR1 MNHEY, CDR2 SVGEGT. The ends lost 5 bases at V and 5 bases at J; junction bases unmatched: 6. CDR3 coding DNA: TGTGCCAGCAGTACCCCCGGGACTAACGAGCAGTACGTC. Translation: CASSTPGTNEQYV.

Many counts were recorded for this clone. The sample holds other DNA sequences that translate to the same CDR3. This chain links TRBV2 with TRBJ1-5; 9 positions match TRBD1. The CDR3 is made up of 15 amino acids. Trimming at V came to 6 bases and at J to 4 bases, leaving 7 bases not matched to a gene. From germline, CDR1 is SNHLY and CDR2 FYNNEI. CDR3 coding DNA: TGTGCCAGCAGCCTGGGACAGGGATTAAATCAGCCCCAGCATTTT. Protein product: CASSLGQGLNQPQHF.

The gene calls are TRBV30 and TRBJ1-2; no clear D. V gave up 3 bases and J gave up 8 bases, with 16 bases separating them. The CDR3 totals 13 residues. CDR1 and CDR2 from the germline V gene are GTSNPN and SVGIG (reference sequence). The CDR3 nucleotides are TGTGCCTGGAGGCCCCCAGGTAGTCGAGGCTACACCTTC. This encodes CAWRPPGSRGYTF.

This chain connects TRBV28 to TRBJ1-5; tentative D call: TRBD1 (5 bases). This CDR3 has 14 residues. V was shortened by 6 bases and J by 2 bases, with 11 bases between the two germline ends. Looked up from germline, CDR1 is MDHEN and CDR2 is SYDVKM. The CDR3 bases are TGTGCCAGCAGAGACGACAGCCGCAATCAGCCCCAGCATTTT. The encoded protein is CASRDDSRNQPQHF.

The rearrangement links TRBV19 to TRBJ1-4; unclear D gene. V dropped 4 bases and J dropped 3 bases, with 9 bases sitting between them. The V gene's germline CDR1 is LNHDA and CDR2 SQIVND (reference sequence). The CDR3 runs to 14 residues. CDR3 sequence: CASSRNSANEKLFF. The CDR3 region has the DNA TGTGCCAGTAGTAGAAATTCGGCTAATGAAAAACTGTTTTTT.

The gene calls are TRBV12-3 or TRBV12-4 and TRBJ2-7; D might be TRBD2 (6 bases). Trimming cost V 8 bases and J 9 bases, with 17 bases left between them. This CDR3 comprises 12 residues. As DNA, the CDR3 is TGTGCCAGCTCAAGACTGAGCGGGCTGCAGTACTTC. Translated, it gives CASSRLSGLQYF.

The rearrangement uses TRBV19 and TRBJ1-5, with D possibly TRBD1 on 6 matching bases. The germline V and J ends were trimmed by 2 bases and 6 bases, with 11 bases remaining between them. This CDR3 has 14 amino acids. Germline loops: CDR1 LNHDA, CDR2 SQIVND (reference sequence). The CDR3 DNA reads TGTGCCAGTAGTATAACAGGGTTAGGTCAGCCCCAGCATTTT. This gives the protein CASSITGLGQPQHF.

The CDR3 DNA reads as TGTGCCAGTAGCCCCCCCCAGGGGGCGAACACCGGGGAGCTGTTTTTT. It translates to CASSPPQGANTGELFF. V and J are TRBV19 and TRBJ2-2; 7 bases match TRBD1. Germline V CDR1 and CDR2: LNHDA, SQIVND (reference sequence). V shed 6 bases, J shed 0 bases, and the junction held 7 bases outside the gene matches. The CDR3 is made up of 16 amino acids.

V usage is TRBV18 and J usage is TRBJ1-5; 8 bases map to TRBD1. Losses at the gene ends were 5 bases for V and 1 base for J; bases not matched to a gene: 7. Per the germline V gene, CDR1 is KGHSH and CDR2 is LQKENI. The CDR3 contains 16 residues. The CDR3 loop reads CASSGQGAGSNQPQHF. The CDR3 DNA is TGTGCCAGCTCAGGTCAGGGGGCTGGGAGCAATCAGCCCCAGCATTTT.

The chain recombines TRBV7-6 with TRBJ2-3; TRBD2 matches at 11 bases. Looked up from germline, CDR1 is SGHVS and CDR2 is FNYEAQ. V was clipped by 1 base and J by 0 bases; unmatched bases: 6. The CDR3 length is 18 residues. The CDR3 sequence is CASSLVSGTSGSTDTQYF. The DNA of the CDR3 is TGTGCCAGCAGCTTAGTCTCCGGGACTAGCGGAAGCACAGATACGCAGTATTTT.